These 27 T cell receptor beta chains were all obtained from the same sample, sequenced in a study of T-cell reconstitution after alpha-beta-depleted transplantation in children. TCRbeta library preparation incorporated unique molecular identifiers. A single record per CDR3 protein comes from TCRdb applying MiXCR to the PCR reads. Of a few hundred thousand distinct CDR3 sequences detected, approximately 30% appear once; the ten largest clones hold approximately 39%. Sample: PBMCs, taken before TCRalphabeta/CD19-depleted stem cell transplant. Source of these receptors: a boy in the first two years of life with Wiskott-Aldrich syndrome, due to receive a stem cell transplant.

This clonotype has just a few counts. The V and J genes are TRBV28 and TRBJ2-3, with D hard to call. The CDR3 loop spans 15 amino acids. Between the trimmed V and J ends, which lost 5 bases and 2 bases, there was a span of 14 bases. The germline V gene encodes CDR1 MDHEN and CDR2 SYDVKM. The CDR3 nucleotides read TGTGCCAGCAGTCCCAGCCTCGCCCACACAGATACGCAGTATTTT. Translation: CASSPSLAHTDTQYF.

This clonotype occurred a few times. The chain's CDR3 is CASSEGTGAYNEQFF. The CDR3 nucleotides are TGTGCCAGCAGCGAAGGGACAGGGGCTTACAATGAGCAGTTCTTC. The rearrangement uses TRBV11-3 and TRBJ2-1; 10 bases map to TRBD1. The CDR3 contains 15 residues. Germline lookup yields CDR1 SGHNT and CDR2 YENEEA. Losses at the gene ends were 5 bases for V and 4 bases for J; bases not matched to a gene: 5.

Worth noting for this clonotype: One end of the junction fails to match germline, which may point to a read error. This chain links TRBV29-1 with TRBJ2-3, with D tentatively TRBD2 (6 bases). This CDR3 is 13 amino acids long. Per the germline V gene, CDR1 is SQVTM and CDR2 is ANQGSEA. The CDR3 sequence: CSIELAMADTQYF. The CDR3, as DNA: TGCAGCATTGAACTAGCTATGGCAGATACGCAGTATTTT.

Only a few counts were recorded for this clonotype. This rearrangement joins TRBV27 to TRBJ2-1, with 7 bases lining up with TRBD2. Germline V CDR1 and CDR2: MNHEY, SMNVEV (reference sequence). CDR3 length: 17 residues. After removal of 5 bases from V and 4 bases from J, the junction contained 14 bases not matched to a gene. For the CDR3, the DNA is TGTGCCAGCAGTCGATTACAGCGGGACCTCCTTTACAATGAGCAGTTCTTC. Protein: CASSRLQRDLLYNEQFF.

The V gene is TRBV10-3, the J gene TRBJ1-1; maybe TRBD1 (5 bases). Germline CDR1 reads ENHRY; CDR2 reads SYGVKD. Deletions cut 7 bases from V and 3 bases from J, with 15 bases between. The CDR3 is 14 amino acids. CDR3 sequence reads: CAITPRVGDTEAFF. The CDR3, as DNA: TGTGCCATCACGCCTAGGGTAGGGGACACTGAAGCTTTCTTT.

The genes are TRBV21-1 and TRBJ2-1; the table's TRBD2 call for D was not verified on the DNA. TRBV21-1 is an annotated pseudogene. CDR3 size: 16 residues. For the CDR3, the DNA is TGTGCCAGCAGCAAAGCGGCTAGCGGTAAATACAATGAGCAGTTCTTC. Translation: CASSKAASGKYNEQFF.

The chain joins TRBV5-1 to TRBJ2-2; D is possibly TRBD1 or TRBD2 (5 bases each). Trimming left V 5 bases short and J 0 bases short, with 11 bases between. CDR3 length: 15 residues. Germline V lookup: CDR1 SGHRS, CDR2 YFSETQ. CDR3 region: CASSFRDPNTGELFF. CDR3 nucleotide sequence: TGCGCCAGCAGTTTTCGGGACCCGAACACCGGGGAGCTGTTTTTT.

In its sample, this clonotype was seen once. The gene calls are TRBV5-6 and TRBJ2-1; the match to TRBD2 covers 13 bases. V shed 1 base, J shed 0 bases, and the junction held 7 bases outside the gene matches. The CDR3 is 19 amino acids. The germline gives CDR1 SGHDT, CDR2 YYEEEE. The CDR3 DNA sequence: TGTGCCAGCAGCTTGCCGGGACTAGCGGGGCAGAGCTCCTACAATGAGCAGTTCTTC. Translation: CASSLPGLAGQSSYNEQFF.

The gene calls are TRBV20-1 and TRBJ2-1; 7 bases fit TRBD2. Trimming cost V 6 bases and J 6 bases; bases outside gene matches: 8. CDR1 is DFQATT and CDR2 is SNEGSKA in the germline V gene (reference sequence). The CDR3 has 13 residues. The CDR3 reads CSATLAVGNEQFF. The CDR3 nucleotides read TGCAGTGCCACGCTAGCGGTTGGCAATGAGCAGTTCTTC.

The CDR3, as DNA: TGTGCCAGCAGTCCTCCGGGACAGAAGAATGAAAAACTGTTTTTT. Encoded protein: CASSPPGQKNEKLFF. The genes are TRBV28 and TRBJ1-4; 7 bases fit TRBD1. CDR3 length equals 15 residues. Trimming removed 5 bases from V and 5 bases from J; junction bases left unmatched: 8. Germline V CDR1 and CDR2: MDHEN, SYDVKM.

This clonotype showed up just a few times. CDR3 amino acids: CASSLESSGMAGELFF. The CDR3 DNA reads TGCGCCAGCAGCTTGGAATCTAGCGGGATGGCCGGGGAGCTGTTTTTT. The chain recombines TRBV5-1 with TRBJ2-2; 9 bases line up with TRBD2. With V trimmed by 0 bases and J by 6 bases, 6 bases remained unmatched. CDR1 is SGHRS and CDR2 is YFSETQ in the germline V gene. This CDR3 spans 16 amino acids.

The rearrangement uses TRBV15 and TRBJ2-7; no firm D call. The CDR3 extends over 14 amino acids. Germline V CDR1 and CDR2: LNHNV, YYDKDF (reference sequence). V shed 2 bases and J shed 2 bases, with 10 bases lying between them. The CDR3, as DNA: TGTGCCACCAGCAGAAAACCTGGGGCCTACGAGCAGTACTTC. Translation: CATSRKPGAYEQYF. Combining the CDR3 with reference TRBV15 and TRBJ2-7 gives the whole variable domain DAMVIQNPRYQVTQFGKPVTLSCSQTLNHNVMYWYQQKSSQAPKLLFHYYDKDFNNEADTPDNFQSRRPNTSFCFLDIRSPGLGDTAMYLCATSRKPGAYEQYFGPGTRLTVT.

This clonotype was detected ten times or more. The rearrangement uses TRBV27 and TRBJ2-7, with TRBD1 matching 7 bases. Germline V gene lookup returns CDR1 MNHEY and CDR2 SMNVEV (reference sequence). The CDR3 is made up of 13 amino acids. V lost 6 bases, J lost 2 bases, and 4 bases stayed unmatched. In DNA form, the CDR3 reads TGTGCCAGCAGCCCCGACAGGGCCTACGAGCAGTACTTC. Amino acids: CASSPDRAYEQYF.

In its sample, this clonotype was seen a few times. The CDR3 bases are TGTGCCAGCAGTTATCAGGGAGTAAACTACAATGAGCAGTTCTTC. Translating it yields CASSYQGVNYNEQFF. The chain links TRBV27 to TRBJ2-1; possibly TRBD1 or TRBD2 for D (5 bases each). Germline V gene data show CDR1 as MNHEY and CDR2 as SMNVEV (reference sequence). This CDR3 spans 15 amino acids. Trimming pared 4 bases from V and 3 bases from J, leaving 13 bases between.

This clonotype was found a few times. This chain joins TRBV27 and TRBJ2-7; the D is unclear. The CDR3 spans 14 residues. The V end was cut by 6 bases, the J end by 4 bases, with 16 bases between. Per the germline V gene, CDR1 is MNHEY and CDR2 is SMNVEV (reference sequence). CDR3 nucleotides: TGTGCCAGCAGCCCTCCACCCCCTTTTTACGAGCAGTACTTC. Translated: CASSPPPPFYEQYF.

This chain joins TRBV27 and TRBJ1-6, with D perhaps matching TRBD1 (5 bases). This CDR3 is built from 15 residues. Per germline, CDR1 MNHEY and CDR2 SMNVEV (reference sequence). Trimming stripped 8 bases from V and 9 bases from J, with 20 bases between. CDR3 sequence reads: CASRPGIGVTSPLHF. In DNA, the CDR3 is TGTGCCAGCCGTCCCGGGATAGGGGTGACTTCACCCCTCCACTTT.

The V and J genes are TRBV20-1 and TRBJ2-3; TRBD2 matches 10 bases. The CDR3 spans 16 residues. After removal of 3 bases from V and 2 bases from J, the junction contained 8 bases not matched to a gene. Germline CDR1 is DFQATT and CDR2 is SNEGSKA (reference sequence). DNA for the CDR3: TGCAGTGCTAGGGCTAGCGGGAGCAGCGTCACAGATACGCAGTATTTT. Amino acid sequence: CSARASGSSVTDTQYF.

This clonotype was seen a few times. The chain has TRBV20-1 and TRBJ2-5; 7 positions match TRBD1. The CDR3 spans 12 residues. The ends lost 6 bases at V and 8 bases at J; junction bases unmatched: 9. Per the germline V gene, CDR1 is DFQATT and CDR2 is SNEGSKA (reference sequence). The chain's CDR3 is CSAGTAMGTQYF. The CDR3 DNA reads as TGCAGTGCCGGGACAGCAATGGGCACCCAGTACTTC.

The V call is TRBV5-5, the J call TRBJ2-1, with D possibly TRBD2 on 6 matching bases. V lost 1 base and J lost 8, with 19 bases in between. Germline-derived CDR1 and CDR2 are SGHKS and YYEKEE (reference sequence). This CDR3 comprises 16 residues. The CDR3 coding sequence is TGTGCCAGCAGCTTGTCGGTTAGCGGATATAGTGATGAGCAGTTCTTC. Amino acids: CASSLSVSGYSDEQFF.

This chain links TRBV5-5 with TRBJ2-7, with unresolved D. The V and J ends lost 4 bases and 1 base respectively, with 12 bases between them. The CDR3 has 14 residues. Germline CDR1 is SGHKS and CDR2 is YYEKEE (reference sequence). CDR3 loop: CASSPGRASYEQYF. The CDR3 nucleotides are TGTGCCAGCAGCCCAGGAAGGGCTTCCTACGAGCAGTACTTC.

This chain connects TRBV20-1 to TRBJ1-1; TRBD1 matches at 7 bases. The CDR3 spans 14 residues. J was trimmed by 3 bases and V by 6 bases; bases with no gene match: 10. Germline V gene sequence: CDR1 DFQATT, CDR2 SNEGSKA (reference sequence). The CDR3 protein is CSADEQGWDTEAFF. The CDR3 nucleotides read TGCAGTGCAGACGAACAGGGGTGGGACACTGAAGCTTTCTTT.

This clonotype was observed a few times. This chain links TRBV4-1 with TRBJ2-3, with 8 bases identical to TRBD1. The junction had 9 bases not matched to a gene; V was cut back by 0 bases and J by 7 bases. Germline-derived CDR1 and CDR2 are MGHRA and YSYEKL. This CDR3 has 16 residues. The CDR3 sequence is CASSQDLRTGWNTQYF. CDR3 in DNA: TGCGCCAGCAGCCAAGATCTAAGGACAGGGTGGAATACGCAGTATTTT.

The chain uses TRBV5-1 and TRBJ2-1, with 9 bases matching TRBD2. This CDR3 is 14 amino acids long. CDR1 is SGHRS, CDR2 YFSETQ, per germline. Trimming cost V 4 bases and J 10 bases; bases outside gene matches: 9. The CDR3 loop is CASSAIAGVKEQFF. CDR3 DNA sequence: TGCGCCAGCAGCGCAATAGCGGGAGTAAAGGAGCAGTTCTTC.

CDR3 coding DNA: TGTGCCACCAGTTTTTGGAATGAGCAGTTCTTC. This sequence encodes CATSFWNEQFF. V gene TRBV24-1 combines with J gene TRBJ2-1, with D hard to call. This CDR3 comprises 11 residues. Germline CDR1 is KGHDR and CDR2 is SFDVKD. The V end was cut by 6 bases, the J end by 7 bases, with 6 bases between.

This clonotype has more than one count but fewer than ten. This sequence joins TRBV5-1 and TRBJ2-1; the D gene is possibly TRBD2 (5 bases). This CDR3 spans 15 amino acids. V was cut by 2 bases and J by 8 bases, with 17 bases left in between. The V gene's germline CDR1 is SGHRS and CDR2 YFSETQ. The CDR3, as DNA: TGCGCCAGCAGCTTAGCCGGGAACGCGGGCCATGAGCAGTTCTTC. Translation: CASSLAGNAGHEQFF.

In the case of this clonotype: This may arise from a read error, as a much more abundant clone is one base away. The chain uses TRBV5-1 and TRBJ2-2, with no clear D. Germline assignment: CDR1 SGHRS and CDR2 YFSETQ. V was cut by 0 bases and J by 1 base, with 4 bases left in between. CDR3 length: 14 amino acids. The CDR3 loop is CASSLGWNTGELFF. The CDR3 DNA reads TGCGCCAGCAGCTTGGGCTGGAACACCGGGGAGCTGTTTTTT. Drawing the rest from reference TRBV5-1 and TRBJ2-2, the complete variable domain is KAGVTQTPRYLIKTRGQQVTLSCSPISGHRSVSWYQQTPGQGLQFLFEYFSETQRNKGNFPGRFSGRQFSNSRSEMNVSTLELGDSALYLCASSLGWNTGELFFGEGSRLTVL.

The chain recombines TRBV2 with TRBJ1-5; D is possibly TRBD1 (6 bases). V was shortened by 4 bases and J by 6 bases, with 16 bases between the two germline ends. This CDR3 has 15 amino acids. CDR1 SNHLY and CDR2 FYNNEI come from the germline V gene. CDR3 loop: CASSARGARIQPQHF. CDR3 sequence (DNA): TGTGCCAGCAGTGCGAGGGGGGCGCGAATTCAGCCCCAGCATTTT.